This T cell receptor beta chain was captured by sequencing in a study of human T cells and chemical hapten exposure. This CDR3 is built from 16 residues. With 4 bases clipped from V and 8 bases from J, the junction kept 9 bases outside the gene matches. Looked up from germline, CDR1 is SGHRS and CDR2 is YFSETQ. Time point indicated: patch test 3, about 24 weeks after DPC sensitization. Noted treatment: therapeutic diphenylcyclopropenone sensitization with weekly scalp DPC. Alopecia patients between 18 and 70 years old and suitable for DPC were used as donors. For this clonotype: Its cognate antigen is unknown.

One entry per CDR3 protein results from TCRdb running MiXCR on the RACE reads. Of 75,000 to 90,000 distinct CDR3 sequences in the sample, 10% to 14% were seen once. General study points: Against controls, expanded TCRs gave rise to significantly more large CDR3 similarity clusters.

This sample comprised whole blood, obtained in connection with sensitization to the hapten diphenylcyclopropenone (DPC). J is TRBJ2-1 and V is TRBV5-1, with 13 bases aligning to TRBD2. This TCR came from a woman between 50 and 59 years old with alopecia areata. Some clones in this sample may be carry-over from other donors' samples. CDR3 coding DNA: TGCGCCAGCAGCCCTCGGACTAGCGGGAGTAGGTATGAGCAGTTCTTC. Translating it yields CASSPRTSGSRYEQFF.